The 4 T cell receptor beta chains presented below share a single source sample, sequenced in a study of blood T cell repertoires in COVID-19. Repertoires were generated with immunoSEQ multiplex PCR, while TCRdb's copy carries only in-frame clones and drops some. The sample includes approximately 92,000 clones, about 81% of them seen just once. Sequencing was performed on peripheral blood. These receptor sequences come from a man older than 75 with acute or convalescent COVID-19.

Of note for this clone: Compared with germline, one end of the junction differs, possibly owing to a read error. Here the CDR3 DNA reads TGTGCCAGCATAGCGGGCCCTAACGAAAAACTGTTTTTT. It encodes CASIAGPNEKLFF. This chain joins TRBV6-5 and TRBJ1-4; D is uncertain. The germline V gene has CDR1 MNHEY and CDR2 SVGAGI. This CDR3 region has 13 residues.

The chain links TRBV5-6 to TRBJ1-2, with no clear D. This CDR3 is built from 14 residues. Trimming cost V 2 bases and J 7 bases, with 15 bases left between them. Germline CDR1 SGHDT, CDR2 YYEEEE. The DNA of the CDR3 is TGTGCCAGCAGCTTAGACACCTCTTTTGGTGGCTACACCTTC. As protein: CASSLDTSFGGYTF.

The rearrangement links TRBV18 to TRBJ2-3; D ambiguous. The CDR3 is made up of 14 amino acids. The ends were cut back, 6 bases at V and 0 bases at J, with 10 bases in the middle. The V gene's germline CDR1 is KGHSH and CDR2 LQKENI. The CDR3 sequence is CASSPPTSTDTQYF. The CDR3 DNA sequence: TGTGCCAGCTCTCCTCCGACAAGCACAGATACGCAGTATTTT.

CDR3: CASNQQGSHGYTF. The CDR3 bases are TGTGCCAGCAACCAACAGGGCTCTCATGGCTACACCTTC. The chain is built from TRBV28 and TRBJ1-2, with D possibly matching TRBD1 (6 bases). In germline, CDR1 is MDHEN, CDR2 SYDVKM. Trimming removed 7 bases at V and 6 bases at J, with 15 bases between. The CDR3 runs 13 residues.